What follows are 11 T cell receptor beta chains derived from one specimen sequenced in a study of PD-1 blockade in classical Hodgkin lymphoma. Time point here: newly diagnosed, previously untreated cHL patient sample. Profiled with immunoSEQ multiplex PCR; TCRdb holds only in-frame clones, not every one. The sample holds some 49,000 clones; approximately 91% are singletons and the top ten take roughly 5.3%. Sequencing input: peripheral blood mononuclear cells (PBMCs). Source of these receptors: a human donor with classical Hodgkin lymphoma.

The chain joins TRBV7-9 to TRBJ2-5; D is unclear. Germline-derived CDR1 and CDR2 are SEHNR and FQNEAQ (reference sequence). This CDR3 has 12 amino acids. V was shortened by 4 bases and J by 2 bases, with 5 bases between the two germline ends. The CDR3 DNA reads TGTGCCAGCAGCTCGCCTCAAGAGACCCAGTACTTC. Encoded protein: CASSSPQETQYF.

The chain combines TRBV28 with TRBJ2-7; TRBD2 agrees at 7 bases. The germline gives CDR1 MDHEN, CDR2 SYDVKM. The length of the CDR3 is 13 residues. With 6 bases clipped from V and 6 bases from J, the junction kept 8 bases outside the gene matches. Here the CDR3 reads CASSAGTTFEQYF. The CDR3 DNA reads as TGTGCCAGCAGCGCCGGGACTACGTTCGAGCAGTACTTC.

The chain links TRBV5-1 to TRBJ2-1, with D tentatively TRBD2 (7 bases). The CDR3 spans 14 residues. With 0 bases removed from V and 8 bases from J, the gap between germline ends came to 12 bases. Germline CDR1 SGHRS, CDR2 YFSETQ. As DNA, the CDR3 is TGCGCCAGCAGCTTGGTATCGGGGGGCTATGAGCAGTTCTTC. Translating it yields CASSLVSGGYEQFF.

V is TRBV6-5 and J is TRBJ1-1; D not certain. CDR3 length equals 14 residues. V lost 2 bases to trimming and J lost 4 bases, with 11 bases between them. The germline gives CDR1 MNHEY, CDR2 SVGAGI. The CDR3 is CASSYKGVGTEAFF. In DNA form, the CDR3 reads TGTGCCAGCAGTTACAAGGGAGTGGGCACTGAAGCTTTCTTT.

The chain links TRBV21-1 to TRBJ1-1. TRBV21-1 is an annotated pseudogene. CDR3 length equals 18 residues. CDR3 loop: CASSKVIWSGEGNTEAFF. Here the CDR3 DNA reads TGTGCCAGCAGCAAAGTTATCTGGTCGGGGGAAGGGAACACTGAAGCTTTCTTT.

The V and J genes are TRBV5-1 and TRBJ2-5; TRBD1 aligns across 8 bases. From germline, CDR1 is SGHRS and CDR2 YFSETQ. The CDR3 contains 14 residues. Trimming cost V 5 bases and J 2 bases; bases outside gene matches: 5. The CDR3 sequence is CASRPGQGQETQYF. The CDR3 nucleotides are TGCGCCAGCAGACCCGGACAGGGTCAAGAGACCCAGTACTTC.

In nucleotides, the CDR3 is TGCGCCAGCAGCCTCCGCGGGGAGACCCAGTACTTC. Translation: CASSLRGETQYF. The chain joins TRBV4-1 to TRBJ2-5; D possibly corresponds to TRBD2 (5 bases). The CDR3 runs to 12 residues. Trimming took 4 bases from V and 5 from J, leaving 8 bases between them. From germline, CDR1 is MGHRA and CDR2 YSYEKL.

The chain recombines TRBV7-3 with TRBJ2-1, with 7 bases matching TRBD2. The ends lost 2 bases at V and 7 bases at J; junction bases unmatched: 11. Germline CDR1 reads SGHTA; CDR2 reads FQGTGA. The CDR3 runs 16 residues. Here the CDR3 reads CASSLLAGVGGNEQFF. The CDR3 region has the DNA TGTGCCAGCAGCTTACTGGCGGGAGTGGGAGGGAATGAGCAGTTCTTC.

CDR3 protein: CASSSLDVAGVGELFF. Here the CDR3 DNA reads TGTGCCAGCAGCTCGCTCGATGTAGCGGGAGTCGGGGAGCTGTTTTTT. The chain joins TRBV7-2 to TRBJ2-2; 9 bases are a match to TRBD2. V was clipped by 4 bases and J by 7 bases; unmatched bases: 10. Germline V gene lookup returns CDR1 SGHTA and CDR2 FQGNSA. The CDR3 has 16 amino acids.

This chain joins TRBV27 and TRBJ2-7; a weak D match, TRBD1 (5 bases). V was trimmed by 6 bases and J by 5 bases, leaving 17 bases between them. The CDR3 has 14 residues. CDR1 MNHEY and CDR2 SMNVEV come from the germline V gene (reference sequence). CDR3 region: CASSHLTAYHEQYV. The CDR3, as DNA: TGTGCCAGCAGCCACCTGACAGCGTATCACGAGCAGTACGTC.

The chain has TRBV29-1 and TRBJ2-5; 12 bases line up with TRBD1. The V segment lost 5 bases and the J segment 4 bases; nucleotides outside the gene matches: 5. Germline V lookup: CDR1 SQVTM, CDR2 ANQGSEA. This CDR3 comprises 14 residues. The CDR3, as DNA: TGCAGCGTTCTTGGGGACAGGGGGCGAGAGACCCAGTACTTC. This sequence encodes CSVLGDRGRETQYF.